Below are 16 T cell receptor beta chains sequenced from a single sample in a study of persistence of HIV-infected CD4 T cells. The stimulus was lysate of CMV-infected fibroblasts, around 11 ug/mL. CD40L-negative CD69-negative CD45RO-high memory CD4+ T cells were sorted as populations depleted of antigen-responding cells. Their specific antigens are unknown. Sequencing used immunoSEQ version 4 in survey mode. The method was immunoSEQ multiplex PCR; TCRdb's version includes in-frame clones alone and lacks a portion of them. The sample has about 48,000 clones; about 81% are singletons. The input for sequencing was CD4+ T cells sorted from PBMCs after roughly 17-hour stimulation, taken from a patient who received antiretroviral therapy. These receptors originate from an adult man with HIV who was CMV-seropositive.

This chain links TRBV5-6 with TRBJ2-7; TRBD2 aligns across 11 bases. Losses at the gene ends were 0 bases for V and 6 bases for J; bases not matched to a gene: 8. This CDR3 is built from 16 residues. Germline V gene data show CDR1 as SGHDT and CDR2 as YYEEEE. DNA of the CDR3: TGTGCCAGCAGCTTGGTTCTTTCCGGGACTAGCGGCGAGCAGTACTTC. This encodes CASSLVLSGTSGEQYF. The complete variable domain, with remaining parts taken from reference TRBV5-6 and TRBJ2-7, reads DAGVTQSPTHLIKTRGQQVTLRCSPKSGHDTVSWYQQALGQGPQFIFQYYEEEERQRGNFPDRFSGHQFPNYSSELNVNALLLGDSALYLCASSLVLSGTSGEQYFGPGTRLTVT.

The chain joins TRBV7-9 to TRBJ2-7; possible D gene TRBD1, 6 bases. Trimming pared 2 bases from V and 4 bases from J, leaving 15 bases between. The CDR3 extends over 15 amino acids. Germline V gene sequence: CDR1 SEHNR, CDR2 FQNEAQ (reference sequence). Here the CDR3 reads CASSLQGGAQYEQYF. CDR3 in DNA: TGTGCCAGCAGCTTACAAGGGGGAGCCCAATACGAGCAGTACTTC.

The rearrangement links TRBV15 to TRBJ2-1; the D gene is possibly TRBD2 (5 bases). Between the trimmed V and J ends, which lost 4 bases and 0 bases, there was a span of 13 bases. The CDR3 length is 16 residues. Germline lookup yields CDR1 LNHNV and CDR2 YYDKDF (reference sequence). CDR3 loop: CATSTDWPSSYNEQFF. In DNA, the CDR3 is TGTGCCACCAGCACGGACTGGCCCAGCTCCTACAATGAGCAGTTCTTC. Complete variable domain (other parts from reference TRBV15 and TRBJ2-1): DAMVIQNPRYQVTQFGKPVTLSCSQTLNHNVMYWYQQKSSQAPKLLFHYYDKDFNNEADTPDNFQSRRPNTSFCFLDIRSPGLGDTAMYLCATSTDWPSSYNEQFFGPGTRLTVL.

V usage is TRBV18 and J usage is TRBJ1-2, with D hard to call. Per germline, CDR1 KGHSH and CDR2 LQKENI. V was trimmed by 3 bases and J by 7 bases, leaving 15 bases between them. The CDR3 runs 14 residues. The DNA for the CDR3 is TGTGCCAGCTCACCGGCTTGGGGAGGTAGTGGCTACACCTTC. Its protein is CASSPAWGGSGYTF.

This chain joins TRBV29-1 and TRBJ2-1, with D tentatively TRBD2 (6 bases). The CDR3 contains 17 residues. Germline V gene sequence: CDR1 SQVTM, CDR2 ANQGSEA. V was shortened by 7 bases and J by 5 bases, with 27 bases between the two germline ends. For the CDR3, the DNA is TGCAGCGAACAACCGGGACTTGGGCCTCTTTCCGACAATGAGCAGTTCTTC. Amino acids: CSEQPGLGPLSDNEQFF.

V is TRBV19 and J is TRBJ2-2; 9 nucleotides agree with TRBD1. Germline V lookup: CDR1 LNHDA, CDR2 SQIVND (reference sequence). The CDR3 runs to 16 residues. With 6 bases clipped from V and 0 bases from J, the junction kept 5 bases outside the gene matches. For the CDR3, the DNA is TGTGCCAGTAGAACCGGGACAGGGACGAACACCGGGGAGCTGTTTTTT. Protein product: CASRTGTGTNTGELFF.

This chain connects TRBV9 to TRBJ1-1; D uncertain. The CDR3 covers 14 residues. Germline V gene data show CDR1 as SGDLS and CDR2 as YYNGEE. The V gene lost 0 bases and the J gene lost 4 bases, with 10 bases spanning the gap. CDR3 bases: TGTGCCAGCAGCGTAGCCCCCGGCGGCACTGAAGCTTTCTTT. This encodes CASSVAPGGTEAFF. The entire variable domain, with the rest obtained from reference TRBV9 and TRBJ1-1, is as follows: DSGVTQTPKHLITATGQRVTLRCSPRSGDLSVYWYQQSLDQGLQFLIQYYNGEERAKGNILERFSAQQFPDLHSELNLSSLELGDSALYFCASSVAPGGTEAFFGQGTRLTVV.

The CDR3 reads CASTTTRGFGNQPQHF. The DNA of the CDR3 is TGTGCCAGCACCACGACGAGGGGTTTCGGCAATCAGCCCCAGCATTTT. This rearrangement joins TRBV5-6 to TRBJ1-5; a possible D gene is TRBD1 (5 bases). Germline CDR1 SGHDT, CDR2 YYEEEE. The germline V and J ends were trimmed by 6 bases and 2 bases, with 18 bases remaining between them. The length of the CDR3 is 16 residues. Complete variable domain (other parts from reference TRBV5-6 and TRBJ1-5): DAGVTQSPTHLIKTRGQQVTLRCSPKSGHDTVSWYQQALGQGPQFIFQYYEEEERQRGNFPDRFSGHQFPNYSSELNVNALLLGDSALYLCASTTTRGFGNQPQHFGDGTRLSIL.

CDR3 loop: CASSPRQGKANEKLFF. CDR3 coding DNA: TGTGCCAGCAGTCCCCGACAGGGCAAGGCTAATGAAAAACTGTTTTTT. V and J are TRBV27 and TRBJ1-4; TRBD1 agrees at 7 bases. V lost 5 bases to trimming and J lost 3 bases; unmatched junction nucleotides: 9. The CDR3 runs to 16 residues. Germline V gives CDR1 MNHEY, CDR2 SMNVEV (reference sequence).

The chain uses TRBV20-1 and TRBJ2-3; D may correspond to TRBD1 or TRBD2 (5 bases each). CDR1 and CDR2 from the germline V gene are DFQATT and SNEGSKA (reference sequence). Between the trimmed V and J ends, which lost 6 bases and 10 bases, there was a span of 14 bases. The CDR3 consists of 11 residues. CDR3 DNA sequence: TGCAGTGCAATCGAGGGGTTTTCGCAGTATTTT. Amino acid sequence: CSAIEGFSQYF.

The chain carries TRBV4-2 and TRBJ2-4; possibly TRBD1 or TRBD2 for D (5 bases each). CDR1 and CDR2 from the germline V gene are LGHNA and YNFKEQ. This CDR3 has 22 residues. V was trimmed by 4 bases and J by 1 base, leaving 32 bases between them. Here the CDR3 reads CASSPRGEGRLAGGGAKNIQYF. The CDR3 DNA reads TGTGCCAGCAGCCCCCGGGGCGAAGGCAGGTTGGCAGGCGGTGGCGCCAAAAACATTCAGTACTTC.

The chain has TRBV10-3 and TRBJ2-7, with 9 bases aligning to TRBD1. Germline V gives CDR1 ENHRY, CDR2 SYGVKD. With 7 bases clipped from V and 5 bases from J, the junction kept 9 bases outside the gene matches. This CDR3 is 14 amino acids long. The CDR3 here is CAITNPGQGNEQYF. CDR3 nucleotides: TGTGCCATCACCAATCCGGGACAGGGAAACGAGCAGTACTTC.

The V call is TRBV4-2, the J call TRBJ2-1; TRBD2 matches 9 bases. CDR3 length: 18 residues. Germline trimming cut 2 bases from V and 10 bases from J; bases unmatched to any gene: 18. CDR1 and CDR2 (germline): LGHNA, YNFKEQ. In DNA, the CDR3 is TGTGCCAGCAGCCAAAATCCCCCTAGCGGGATTACAACTTGGGAGCAGTTCTTC. Amino acid sequence: CASSQNPPSGITTWEQFF.

This rearrangement joins TRBV5-6 to TRBJ1-3; the D is unclear. CDR3 size: 15 residues. Trimming cost V 0 bases and J 0 bases, with 7 bases left between them. CDR1 and CDR2 from the germline V gene are SGHDT and YYEEEE. The CDR3: CASSLGAHSGNTIYF. CDR3 in DNA: TGTGCCAGCAGCTTGGGTGCCCACTCTGGAAACACCATATATTTT.

This clone occurred once. The chain carries TRBV7-9 and TRBJ2-5, with TRBD1 matching over 7 bases. The CDR3 consists of 13 residues. Trimming removed 5 bases from V and 5 bases from J; junction bases left unmatched: 5. Germline V CDR1 and CDR2: SEHNR, FQNEAQ (reference sequence). The DNA for the CDR3 is TGTGCCAGCAGCCGCGGACAGGTGGAGACCCAGTACTTC. It specifies CASSRGQVETQYF.

As to this clone: Relative to the germline gene, one junction end is altered; a read error may explain this. The J gene is TRBJ2-3, the V gene TRBV7-7; 7 nucleotides match TRBD2. There are 15 residues in the CDR3. CDR1 is SSHAT, CDR2 FNYEAQ, per germline (reference sequence). CDR3 sequence reads: CASSRGLDVGDTQYF. In DNA, the CDR3 is TGTGCTAGCAGTCGTGGACTAGATGTTGGAGATACGCAGTATTTT.